What follows are 8 T cell receptor beta chains derived from one specimen sequenced in a study of glioma-infiltrating T cells after dendritic cell vaccination. The time point here: after dendritic cell vaccination, including at tumor progression/relapse. Libraries were prepared by immunoSEQ multiplex PCR; TCRdb keeps only in-frame clonotypes and omits some of them. Here the sample spans approximately 85,000 clones, 85% being singletons. The sequenced sample was blood, obtained after dendritic cell vaccination. These receptors were taken from a human donor with glioblastoma.

The chain joins TRBV5-6 to TRBJ2-2; perhaps TRBD2 as D (5 bases). Trimming removed 1 base at V and 6 bases at J, with 10 bases between. From germline, CDR1 is SGHDT and CDR2 YYEEEE. The CDR3 is 14 amino acids. CDR3 in DNA: TGTGCCAGCAGCTTGCGGACTGTCGCCGGGGAGCTGTTTTTT. It encodes CASSLRTVAGELFF.

The gene calls are TRBV19 and TRBJ1-5; TRBD1 aligns across 8 bases. The CDR3 covers 16 residues. Germline V CDR1 and CDR2: LNHDA, SQIVND (reference sequence). V lost 7 bases to trimming and J lost 3 bases; unmatched junction nucleotides: 11. The CDR3: CASTQRRQGYNQPQHF. CDR3 coding DNA: TGTGCCAGTACCCAACGGCGACAGGGGTACAATCAGCCCCAGCATTTT.

The V call is TRBV7-6, the J call TRBJ2-7; 8 bases agree with TRBD1. The ends lost 1 base at V and 2 bases at J; junction bases unmatched: 4. Germline CDR1 reads SGHVS; CDR2 reads FNYEAQ. CDR3 size: 15 residues. In nucleotides, the CDR3 is TGTGCCAGCAGCTTAGATGGACAGGGACCCTACGAGCAGTACTTC. Translating gives CASSLDGQGPYEQYF.

The chain joins TRBV2 to TRBJ1-6, with 11 bases that match TRBD1. From germline, CDR1 is SNHLY and CDR2 FYNNEI. The ends lost 6 bases at V and 9 bases at J; junction bases unmatched: 4. The CDR3 contains 14 residues. For the CDR3, the DNA is TGTGCCAGCAGCCGGACAGGGGGCGTTTCACCCCTCCACTTT. Translation gives CASSRTGGVSPLHF.

The CDR3: CASRPRTSGRSYNEQFF. Here the CDR3 DNA reads TGTGCCAGCAGACCAAGGACTAGCGGGAGATCGTACAATGAGCAGTTCTTC. V usage is TRBV5-4 and J usage is TRBJ2-1, with 13 bases fitting TRBD2. CDR1 SGHNT and CDR2 YYREEE come from the germline V gene (reference sequence). The CDR3 covers 17 residues. The V segment lost 5 bases and the J segment 4 bases; nucleotides outside the gene matches: 9.

The rearrangement joins TRBV6-5 to TRBJ1-5, with D uncertain. Germline V CDR1 and CDR2: MNHEY, SVGAGI. CDR3 length: 15 residues. The V end lost 0 bases, the J end lost 2 bases, and 8 bases lay between the germline ends. The CDR3 nucleotides read TGTGCCAGCAGTTACTCGAATACAGGCAATCAGCCCCAGCATTTT. This codes for CASSYSNTGNQPQHF.

The chain couples TRBV11-2 to TRBJ2-7, with D possibly being TRBD2 (11 bases). Per germline, CDR1 SGHAT and CDR2 FQNNGV. The CDR3 consists of 18 residues. The ends were cut back, 1 base at V and 3 bases at J, with 22 bases in the middle. The CDR3 region has the DNA TGTGCCAGCAGCTTAGCGAGACTAGCGGGACAGGGGTTCTACGAGCAGTACTTC. Protein: CASSLARLAGQGFYEQYF. Filled out from reference TRBV11-2 and TRBJ2-7, the complete variable domain reads EAGVAQSPRYKIIEKRQSVAFWCNPISGHATLYWYQQILGQGPKLLIQFQNNGVVDDSQLPKDRFSAERLKGVDSTLKIQPAKLEDSAVYLCASSLARLAGQGFYEQYFGPGTRLTVT.

Here the CDR3 reads CASTRFGQENYNEQFF. The CDR3 DNA is TGTGCCAGCACCCGGTTCGGACAGGAAAACTACAATGAGCAGTTCTTC. This chain connects TRBV13 to TRBJ2-1; TRBD1 aligns across 7 bases. CDR3 size: 16 residues. V gave up 7 bases and J gave up 3 bases; unmatched junction bases: 12. The germline gives CDR1 PRHDT, CDR2 FYEKMQ (reference sequence). The full variable domain, rest sourced from reference TRBV13 and TRBJ2-1, is AAGVIQSPRHLIKEKRETATLKCYPIPRHDTVYWYQQGPGQDPQFLISFYEKMQSDKGSIPDRFSAQQFSDYHSELNMSSLELGDSALYFCASTRFGQENYNEQFFGPGTRLTVL.